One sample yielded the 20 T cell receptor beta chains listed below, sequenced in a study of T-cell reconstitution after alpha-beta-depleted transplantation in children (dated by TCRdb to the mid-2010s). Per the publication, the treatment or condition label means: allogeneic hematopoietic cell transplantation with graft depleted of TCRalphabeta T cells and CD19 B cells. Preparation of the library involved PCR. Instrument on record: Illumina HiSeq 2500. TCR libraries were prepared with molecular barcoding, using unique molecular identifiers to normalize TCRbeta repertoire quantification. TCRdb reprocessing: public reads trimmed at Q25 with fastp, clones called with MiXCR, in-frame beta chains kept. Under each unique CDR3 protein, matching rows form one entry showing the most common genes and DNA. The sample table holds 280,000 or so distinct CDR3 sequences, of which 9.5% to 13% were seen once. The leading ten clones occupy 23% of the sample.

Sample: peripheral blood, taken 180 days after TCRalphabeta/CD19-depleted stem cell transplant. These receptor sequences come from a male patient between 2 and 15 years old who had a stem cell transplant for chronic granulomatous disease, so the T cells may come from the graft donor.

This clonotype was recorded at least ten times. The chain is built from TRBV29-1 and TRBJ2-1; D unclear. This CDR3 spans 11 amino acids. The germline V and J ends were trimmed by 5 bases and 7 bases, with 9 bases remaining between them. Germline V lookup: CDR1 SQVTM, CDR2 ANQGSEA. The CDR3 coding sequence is TGCAGCGTTTTTACGGTTAATGAGCAGTTCTTC. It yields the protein CSVFTVNEQFF.

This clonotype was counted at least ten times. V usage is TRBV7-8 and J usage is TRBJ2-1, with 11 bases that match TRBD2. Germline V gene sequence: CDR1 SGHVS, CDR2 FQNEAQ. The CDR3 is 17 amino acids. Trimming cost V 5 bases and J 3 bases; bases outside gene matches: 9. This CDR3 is CASSLHLLAGDYNEQFF. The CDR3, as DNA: TGTGCCAGCAGCCTTCATTTACTAGCGGGAGACTACAATGAGCAGTTCTTC.

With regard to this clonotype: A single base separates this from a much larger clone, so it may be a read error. The CDR3 sequence: CVSSLTGTRPNTEAFF. The CDR3 bases are TGTGTCAGCAGTCTCACCGGGACAAGGCCGAACACTGAAGCTTTCTTT. This chain connects TRBV27 to TRBJ1-1; TRBD1 is a possible D gene (6 bases). The CDR3 runs to 16 residues. Germline V CDR1 and CDR2: MNHEY, SMNVEV (reference sequence).

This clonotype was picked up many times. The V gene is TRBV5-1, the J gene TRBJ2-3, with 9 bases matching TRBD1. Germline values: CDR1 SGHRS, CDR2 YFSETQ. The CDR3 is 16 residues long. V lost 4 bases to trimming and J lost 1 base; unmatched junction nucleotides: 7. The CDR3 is CASSPGQGLGTDTQYF. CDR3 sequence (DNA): TGCGCCAGCAGCCCGGGACAGGGTTTGGGCACAGATACGCAGTATTTT.

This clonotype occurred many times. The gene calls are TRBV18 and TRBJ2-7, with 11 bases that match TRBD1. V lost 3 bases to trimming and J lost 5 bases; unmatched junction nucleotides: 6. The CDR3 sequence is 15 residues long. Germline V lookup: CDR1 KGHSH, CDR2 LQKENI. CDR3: CASSPRTGGKNEQYF. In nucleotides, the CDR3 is TGTGCCAGCTCACCTAGGACAGGGGGCAAGAACGAGCAGTACTTC.

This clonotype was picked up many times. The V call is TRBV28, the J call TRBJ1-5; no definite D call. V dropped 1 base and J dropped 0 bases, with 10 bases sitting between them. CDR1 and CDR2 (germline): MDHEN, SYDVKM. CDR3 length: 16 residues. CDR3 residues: CASSLFRAGSNQPQHF. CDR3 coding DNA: TGTGCCAGCAGTTTATTCCGGGCAGGTAGCAATCAGCCCCAGCATTTT.

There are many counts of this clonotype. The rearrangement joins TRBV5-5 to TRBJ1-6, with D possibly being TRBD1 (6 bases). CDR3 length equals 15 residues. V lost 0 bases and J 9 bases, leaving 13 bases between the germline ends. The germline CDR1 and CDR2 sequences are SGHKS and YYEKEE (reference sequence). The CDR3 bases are TGTGCCAGCAGCTTGGTAGGGCAGGGGATTTCACCCCTCCACTTT. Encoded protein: CASSLVGQGISPLHF.

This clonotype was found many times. The DNA of the CDR3 is TGTGCCAGCGGGACTCTCTCTTACAATGAGCAGTTCTTC. Encoded protein: CASGTLSYNEQFF. This chain uses TRBV28 with TRBJ2-1; TRBD2 is a possible D gene (6 bases). This CDR3 comprises 13 residues. Per the germline V gene, CDR1 is MDHEN and CDR2 is SYDVKM. V gave up 8 bases and J gave up 4 bases, with 12 bases separating them. Full variable domain (remainder filled in from reference TRBV28 and TRBJ2-1): DVKVTQSSRYLVKRTGEKVFLECVQDMDHENMFWYRQDPGLGLRLIYFSYDVKMKEKGDIPEGYSVSREKKERFSLILESASTNQTSMYLCASGTLSYNEQFFGPGTRLTVL.

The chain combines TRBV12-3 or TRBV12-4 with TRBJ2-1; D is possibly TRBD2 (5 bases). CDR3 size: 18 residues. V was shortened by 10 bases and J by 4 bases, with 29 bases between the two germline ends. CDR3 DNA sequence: TGTGCCATCTGTTTACGCAGTGTATCGGGAAAAAGTTACAATGAGCAGTTCTTC. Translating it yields CAICLRSVSGKSYNEQFF.

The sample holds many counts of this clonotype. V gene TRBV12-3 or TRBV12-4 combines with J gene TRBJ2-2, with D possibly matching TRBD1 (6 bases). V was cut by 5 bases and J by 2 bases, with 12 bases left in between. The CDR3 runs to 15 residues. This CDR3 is CASSPGVLNTGELFF. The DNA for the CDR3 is TGTGCCAGCAGTCCAGGGGTACTTAACACCGGGGAGCTGTTTTTT.

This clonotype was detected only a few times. The CDR3 nucleotides read TGCGCCAGCAGCCAAGACGTTCCGGGACAGGACTATTCCTACGAGCAGTACTTC. This codes for CASSQDVPGQDYSYEQYF. The chain carries TRBV4-3 and TRBJ2-7, with 8 nucleotides matching TRBD1. The CDR3 length is 18 residues. V gave up 0 bases and J gave up 1 base; unmatched junction bases: 11. Germline CDR1 reads LGHNA; CDR2 reads YSLEER.

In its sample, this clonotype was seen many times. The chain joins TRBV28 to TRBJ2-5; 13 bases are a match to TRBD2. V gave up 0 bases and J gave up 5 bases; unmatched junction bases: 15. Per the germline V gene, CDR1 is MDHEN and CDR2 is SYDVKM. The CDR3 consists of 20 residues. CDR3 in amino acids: CASSLWGGTSGISVLETQYF. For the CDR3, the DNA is TGTGCCAGCAGTTTATGGGGGGGGACTAGCGGGATCTCGGTATTGGAGACCCAGTACTTC.

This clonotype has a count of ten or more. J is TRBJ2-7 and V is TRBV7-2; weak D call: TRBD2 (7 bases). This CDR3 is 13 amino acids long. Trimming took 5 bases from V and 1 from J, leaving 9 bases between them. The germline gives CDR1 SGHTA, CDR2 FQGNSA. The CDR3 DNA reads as TGTGCCAGCAGCGGGGGGGCATCCTACGAGCAGTACTTC. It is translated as CASSGGASYEQYF. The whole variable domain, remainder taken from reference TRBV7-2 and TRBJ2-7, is GAGVSQSPSNKVTEKGKDVELRCDPISGHTALYWYRQSLGQGLEFLIYFQGNSAPDKSGLPSDRFSAERTGGSVSTLTIQRTQQEDSAVYLCASSGGASYEQYFGPGTRLTVT.

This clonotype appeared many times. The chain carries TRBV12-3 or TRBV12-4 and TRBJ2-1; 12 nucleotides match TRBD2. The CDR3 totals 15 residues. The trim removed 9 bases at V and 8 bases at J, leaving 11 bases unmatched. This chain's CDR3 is CASRALAGGSYEQFF. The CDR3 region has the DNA TGTGCCAGTCGGGCCCTAGCGGGAGGGAGTTATGAGCAGTTCTTC.

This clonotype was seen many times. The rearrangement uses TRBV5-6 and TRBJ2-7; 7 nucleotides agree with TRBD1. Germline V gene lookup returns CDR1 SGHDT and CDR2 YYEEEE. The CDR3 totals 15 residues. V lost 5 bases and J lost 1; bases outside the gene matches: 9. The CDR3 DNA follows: TGTGCCAGCAGGACCGGAGACAGGGTTTCCTACGAGCAGTACTTC. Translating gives CASRTGDRVSYEQYF.

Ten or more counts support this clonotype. The chain's CDR3 is CSARELGYSNQPQHF. As DNA, the CDR3 is TGCAGTGCTAGAGAACTGGGTTATAGCAATCAGCCCCAGCATTTT. V and J are TRBV20-1 and TRBJ1-5; no definite D call. Germline values: CDR1 DFQATT, CDR2 SNEGSKA (reference sequence). The CDR3 consists of 15 residues. The V gene lost 0 bases and the J gene lost 0 bases, with 9 bases spanning the gap.

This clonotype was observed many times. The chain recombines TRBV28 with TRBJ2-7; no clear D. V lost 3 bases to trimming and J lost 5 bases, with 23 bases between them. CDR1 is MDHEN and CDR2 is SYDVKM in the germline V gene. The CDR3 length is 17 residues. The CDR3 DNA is TGTGCCAGCAGTTTCCCCCGGGCGACTGGAGTGTCTCACGAGCAGTACTTC. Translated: CASSFPRATGVSHEQYF. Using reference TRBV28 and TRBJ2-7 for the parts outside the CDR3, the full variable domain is DVKVTQSSRYLVKRTGEKVFLECVQDMDHENMFWYRQDPGLGLRLIYFSYDVKMKEKGDIPEGYSVSREKKERFSLILESASTNQTSMYLCASSFPRATGVSHEQYFGPGTRLTVT.

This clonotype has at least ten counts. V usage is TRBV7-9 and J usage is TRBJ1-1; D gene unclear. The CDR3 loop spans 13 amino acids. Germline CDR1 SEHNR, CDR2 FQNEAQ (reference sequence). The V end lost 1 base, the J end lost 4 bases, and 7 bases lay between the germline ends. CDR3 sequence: CASSLVGVTEAFF. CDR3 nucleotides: TGTGCCAGCAGCTTAGTCGGGGTCACTGAAGCTTTCTTT.

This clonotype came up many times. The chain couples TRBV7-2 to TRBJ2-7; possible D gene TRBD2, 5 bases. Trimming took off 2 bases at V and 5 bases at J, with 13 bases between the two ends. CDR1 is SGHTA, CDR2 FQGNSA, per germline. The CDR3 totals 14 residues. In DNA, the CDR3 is TGTGCCAGCAGCTTATTCGACGCGAGGGACGAGCAGTACTTC. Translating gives CASSLFDARDEQYF.

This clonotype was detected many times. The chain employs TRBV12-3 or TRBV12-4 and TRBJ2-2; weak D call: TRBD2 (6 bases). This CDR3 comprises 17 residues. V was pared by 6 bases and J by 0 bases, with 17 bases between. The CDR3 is CASRGTSRTSNTGELFF. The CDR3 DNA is TGTGCCAGCAGGGGAACTAGCAGAACCTCGAACACCGGGGAGCTGTTTTTT.